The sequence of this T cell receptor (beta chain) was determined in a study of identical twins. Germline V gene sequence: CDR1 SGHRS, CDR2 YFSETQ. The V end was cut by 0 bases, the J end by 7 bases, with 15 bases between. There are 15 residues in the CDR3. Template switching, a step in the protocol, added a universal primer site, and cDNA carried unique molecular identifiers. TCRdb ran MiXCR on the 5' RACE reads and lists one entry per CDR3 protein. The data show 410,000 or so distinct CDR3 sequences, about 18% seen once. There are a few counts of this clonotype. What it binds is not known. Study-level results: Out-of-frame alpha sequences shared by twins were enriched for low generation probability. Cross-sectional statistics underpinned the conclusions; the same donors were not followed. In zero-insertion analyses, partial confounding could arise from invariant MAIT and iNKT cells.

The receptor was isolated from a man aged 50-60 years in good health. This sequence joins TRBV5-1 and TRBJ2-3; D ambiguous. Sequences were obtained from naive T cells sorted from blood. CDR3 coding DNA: TGCGCCAGCAGCTTGGAGCCTCAGACAAGTTATACGCAGTATTTT. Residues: CASSLEPQTSYTQYF.